This is a list of T cell receptor beta chains from one sample in a study of shared clonotypes between healthy human individuals. The repertoire was sequenced with immunoSEQ multiplex PCR; TCRdb's copy has only in-frame clones and lacks some. The sample shows millions of clones, around 95% of them seen only once. The sequencing input was naive CD4+ T cells sorted from blood. All receptors come from a man aged 18 to 29 in good health. CDR3s include the opening cysteine and the closing phenylalanine or tryptophan. Fields, in order: CDR3 DNA, CDR3 protein, V gene, clone size, D gene, J gene. The D gene is left open where the match is weak. Clone size is given for some rows only: seen once, a few or many times, or a class if the clone is expanded.

DNA: TGTGCCAGCAGCCAAGACGGGGCGGGAGTACCCTACGAGCAGTACTTC
CDR3: CASSQDGAGVPYEQYF
V: TRBV4-2
size: NA
D: TRBD2
J: TRBJ2-7

DNA: TGTGCCAGCAGCTTAGTGCCCCAGGGGCTATCCTACGAGCAGTACTTC
CDR3: CASSLVPQGLSYEQYF
V: TRBV7-9
size: NA
D: NA
J: TRBJ2-7

DNA: TGTGGCCGGGGGAATGGAAACACCATATATTTT
CDR3: CGRGNGNTIYF
V: TRBV30
size: NA
D: NA
J: TRBJ1-3

DNA: TGTGCCAGCAGCCAAGACTACTCAACGTCCGTGCAGTTCTTC
CDR3: CASSQDYSTSVQFF
V: TRBV7-2
size: NA
D: NA
J: TRBJ2-1

DNA: TGTGCCAGTGCCCCCGGGCAGCAAGAGACCCAGTACTTC
CDR3: CASAPGQQETQYF
V: TRBV19
size: NA
D: NA
J: TRBJ2-5

DNA: TGTGCCAGCGGCCCGGGACGACGCCTGGGAGAGCAGTACTTC
CDR3: CASGPGRRLGEQYF
V: TRBV28
size: NA
D: NA
J: TRBJ2-7

DNA: TGCGCCACCCGGACTAGCGGGACCTACGAGCAGTACTTC
CDR3: CATRTSGTYEQYF
V: TRBV10-1
size: NA
D: TRBD2
J: TRBJ2-7

DNA: TGCGCCAGCAGCCAAGGACTAGCGGGGGGGCAAGAGACCCAGTACTTC
CDR3: CASSQGLAGGQETQYF
V: TRBV5-1
size: NA
D: TRBD2
J: TRBJ2-5

DNA: TGCGCCAGCAGCTTGAGGGACAGCTACGAGCAGTACTTC
CDR3: CASSLRDSYEQYF
V: TRBV5-1
size: NA
D: TRBD1
J: TRBJ2-7

DNA: TGCGCCAGCAGCTGGAGCTCTGGAAACACCATATATTTT
CDR3: CASSWSSGNTIYF
V: TRBV5-1
size: NA
D: NA
J: TRBJ1-3

DNA: TGTGCCAGCAGCTTAGCGGGAGGGGGTGGCACTGAAGCTTTCTTT
CDR3: CASSLAGGGGTEAFF
V: TRBV7-9
size: few
D: NA
J: TRBJ1-1